Sequencing of this T cell receptor beta chain was carried out in a study of blood T cell repertoires in COVID-19. At the level of the study: COVID-19 samples from acute and convalescent phases originated in the United States, Italy and Spain. The cDNA or gDNA used as material had been derived from T cells, B-cell-depleted T cells, or PBMCs.

As originally analysed: Estimated nucleated cell counts came from reference gene primer amplification. TCRdb's table, derived via immunoSEQ multiplex PCR, lists solely in-frame clones and lacks some. The V and J calls and clone size come from that table; D and trimming were worked out from the DNA. The repertoire holds about 160,000 clones, with 90% to 95% as singletons. The CDR3 has 10 residues. The V and J ends lost 6 bases and 7 bases respectively, with 4 bases between them. The sample comprised peripheral blood. The source is a woman in her forties or fifties with acute or convalescent COVID-19. The rearrangement links TRBV12-3 or TRBV12-4 to TRBJ1-5, with D hard to call. CDR3 loop: CASRSQPQHF. The CDR3 DNA reads TGTGCCAGCAGGAGCCAGCCCCAGCATTTT.